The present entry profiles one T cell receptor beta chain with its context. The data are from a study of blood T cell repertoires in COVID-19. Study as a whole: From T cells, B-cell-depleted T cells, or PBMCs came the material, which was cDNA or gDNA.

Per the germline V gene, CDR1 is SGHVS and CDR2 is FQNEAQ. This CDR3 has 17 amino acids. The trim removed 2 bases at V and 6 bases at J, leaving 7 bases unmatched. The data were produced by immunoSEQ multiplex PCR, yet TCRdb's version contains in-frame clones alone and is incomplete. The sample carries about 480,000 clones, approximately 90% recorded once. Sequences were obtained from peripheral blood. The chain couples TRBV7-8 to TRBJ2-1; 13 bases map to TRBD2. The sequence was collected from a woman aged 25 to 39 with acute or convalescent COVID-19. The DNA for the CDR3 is TGTGCCAGCAGCTTAAGCTGGACTAGCGGGGGCCGCAATGAGCAGTTCTTC. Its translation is CASSLSWTSGGRNEQFF.